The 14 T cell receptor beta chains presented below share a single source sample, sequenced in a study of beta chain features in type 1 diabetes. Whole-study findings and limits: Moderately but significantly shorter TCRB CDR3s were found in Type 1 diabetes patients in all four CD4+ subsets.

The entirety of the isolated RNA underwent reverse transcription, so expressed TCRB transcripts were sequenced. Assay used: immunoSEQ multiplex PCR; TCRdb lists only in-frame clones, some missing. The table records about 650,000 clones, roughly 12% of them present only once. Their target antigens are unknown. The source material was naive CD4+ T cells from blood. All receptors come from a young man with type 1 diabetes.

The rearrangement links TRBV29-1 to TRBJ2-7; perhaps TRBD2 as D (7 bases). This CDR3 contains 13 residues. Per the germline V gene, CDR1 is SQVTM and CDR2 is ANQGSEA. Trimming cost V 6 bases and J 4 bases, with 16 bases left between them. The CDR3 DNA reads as TGCAGCGTATGCGCAGGGAGGGGGTACGAGCAGTACTTC. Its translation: CSVCAGRGYEQYF.

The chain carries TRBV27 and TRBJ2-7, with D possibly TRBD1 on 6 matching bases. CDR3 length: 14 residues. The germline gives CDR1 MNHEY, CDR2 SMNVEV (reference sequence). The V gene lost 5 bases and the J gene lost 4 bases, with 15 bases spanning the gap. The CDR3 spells CASSTTSQGYEQYF. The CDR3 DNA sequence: TGTGCCAGCAGTACCACGTCACAGGGATACGAGCAGTACTTC.

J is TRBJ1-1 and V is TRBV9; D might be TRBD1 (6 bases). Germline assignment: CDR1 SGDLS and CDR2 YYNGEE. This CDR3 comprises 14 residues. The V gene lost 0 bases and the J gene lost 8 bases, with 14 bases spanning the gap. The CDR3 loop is CASSVVPSGEEAFF. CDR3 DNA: TGTGCCAGCAGCGTAGTCCCCTCAGGGGAGGAAGCTTTCTTT.

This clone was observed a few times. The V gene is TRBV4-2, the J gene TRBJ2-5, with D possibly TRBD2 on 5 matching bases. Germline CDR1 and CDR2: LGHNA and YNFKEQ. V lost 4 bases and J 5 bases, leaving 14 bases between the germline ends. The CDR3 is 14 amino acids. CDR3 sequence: CASSPSLGGETQYF. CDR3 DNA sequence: TGTGCCAGCAGCCCGAGTCTGGGCGGGGAGACCCAGTACTTC.

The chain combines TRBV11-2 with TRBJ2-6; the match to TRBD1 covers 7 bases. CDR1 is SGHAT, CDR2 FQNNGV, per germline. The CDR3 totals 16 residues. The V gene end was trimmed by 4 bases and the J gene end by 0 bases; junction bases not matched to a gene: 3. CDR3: CASSYGQASGANVLTF. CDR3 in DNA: TGTGCCAGCAGCTACGGACAGGCCTCTGGGGCCAACGTCCTGACTTTC.

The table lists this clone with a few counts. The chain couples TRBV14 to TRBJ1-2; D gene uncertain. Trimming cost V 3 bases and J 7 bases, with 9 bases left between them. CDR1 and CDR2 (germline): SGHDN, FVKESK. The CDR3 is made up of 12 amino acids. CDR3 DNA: TGTGCCAGCAGCCAGGGATCTGCTGGCTACACCTTC. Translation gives CASSQGSAGYTF.

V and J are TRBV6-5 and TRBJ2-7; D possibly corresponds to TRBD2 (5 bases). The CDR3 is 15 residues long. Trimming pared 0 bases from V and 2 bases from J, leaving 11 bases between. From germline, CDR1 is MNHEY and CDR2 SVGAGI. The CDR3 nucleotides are TGTGCCAGCAGTTACTCGAGGCGGGCCACCTACGAGCAGTACTTC. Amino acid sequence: CASSYSRRATYEQYF.

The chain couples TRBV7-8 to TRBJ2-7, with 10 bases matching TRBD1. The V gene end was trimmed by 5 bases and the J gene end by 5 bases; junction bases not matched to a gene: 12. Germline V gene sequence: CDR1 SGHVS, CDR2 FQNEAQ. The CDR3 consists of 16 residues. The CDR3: CASSPPFRDRGNEQYF. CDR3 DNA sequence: TGTGCCAGCAGCCCTCCCTTTAGGGACAGGGGTAACGAGCAGTACTTC.

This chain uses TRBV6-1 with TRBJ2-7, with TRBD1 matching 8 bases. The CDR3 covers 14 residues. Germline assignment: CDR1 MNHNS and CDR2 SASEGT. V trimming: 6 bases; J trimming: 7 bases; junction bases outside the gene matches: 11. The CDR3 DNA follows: TGTGCCAGCAGACCCGGACAGGGAAGGGAAGAGCAGTACTTC. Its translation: CASRPGQGREEQYF.

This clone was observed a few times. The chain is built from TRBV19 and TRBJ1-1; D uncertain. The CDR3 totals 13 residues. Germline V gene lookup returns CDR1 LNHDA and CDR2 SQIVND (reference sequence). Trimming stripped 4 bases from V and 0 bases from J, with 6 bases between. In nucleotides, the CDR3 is TGTGCCAGTAGTAACTCACTGAACACTGAAGCTTTCTTT. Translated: CASSNSLNTEAFF.

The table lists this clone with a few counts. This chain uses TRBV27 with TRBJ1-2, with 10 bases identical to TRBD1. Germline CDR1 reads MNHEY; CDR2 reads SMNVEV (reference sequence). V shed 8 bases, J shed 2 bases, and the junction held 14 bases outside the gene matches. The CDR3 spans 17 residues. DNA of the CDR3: TGTGCCAGCGGACGTCCGGGACAGGGGACTCTGAACTATGGCTACACCTTC. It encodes CASGRPGQGTLNYGYTF.

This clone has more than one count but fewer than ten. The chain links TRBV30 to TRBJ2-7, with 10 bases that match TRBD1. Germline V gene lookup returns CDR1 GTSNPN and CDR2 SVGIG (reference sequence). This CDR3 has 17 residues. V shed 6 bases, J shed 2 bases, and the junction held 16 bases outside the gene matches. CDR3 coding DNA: TGTGCCTGTGACTCAAGAGGGACAGGGGCTCTTACCTACGAGCAGTACTTC. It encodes CACDSRGTGALTYEQYF.

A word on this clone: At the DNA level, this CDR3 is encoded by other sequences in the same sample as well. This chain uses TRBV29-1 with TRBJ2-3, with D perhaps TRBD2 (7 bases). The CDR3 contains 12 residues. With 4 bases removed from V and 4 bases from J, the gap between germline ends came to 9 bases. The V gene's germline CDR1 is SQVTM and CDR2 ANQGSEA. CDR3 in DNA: TGCAGCGTTGGAGGGGGGGCAGATACGCAGTATTTT. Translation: CSVGGGADTQYF.

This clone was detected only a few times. CDR3: CSVGGQSFGNTIYF. The CDR3 DNA is TGCAGCGTTGGGGGGCAGTCGTTTGGAAACACCATATATTTT. The rearrangement links TRBV29-1 to TRBJ1-3; maybe TRBD1 (6 bases). Germline CDR1 reads SQVTM; CDR2 reads ANQGSEA. The CDR3 has 14 amino acids. V was pared by 4 bases and J by 3 bases, with 13 bases between.